These T cell receptor beta chains were read from a single sample in a study of cytomegalovirus exposure and HLA in healthy donors. Sequenced by immunoSEQ multiplex PCR; TCRdb stores in-frame clones only, minus some. The sample lists around 110,000 clones; roughly 82% were seen once. The sequencing sample was made of PBMCs. All receptors come from a man aged 50 or older in good health and CMV-seronegative. Both conserved end residues are part of each CDR3. The D gene is left open where the match is weak. Rows give clone size only sometimes, using once, few, many, or a class for an expanded clone.

v_gene	j_gene	d_gene	abundance	CDR3nt	CDR3aa
TRBV6-5	TRBJ1-6	NA	NA	TGTGCCAGCAAACAGGGCGATTCACCCCTCCACTTT	CASKQGDSPLHF
TRBV5-8	TRBJ1-5	NA	NA	TGTGCCAGCAGCTTGGCGGGTTATAGCAATCAGCCCCAGCATTTT	CASSLAGYSNQPQHF
TRBV10-3	TRBJ2-3	NA	NA	TGTGCCACCCGAAGCACCACAGATACGCAGTATTTT	CATRSTTDTQYF
TRBV7-9	TRBJ2-5	TRBD2	NA	TGTGCCTCCCGGCGGGGGGAGGGCGAGACCCAGTACTTC	CASRRGEGETQYF
TRBV4-1	TRBJ1-4	TRBD1	NA	TGCGCCAGCAGCGTAAGGACAGGGTCAGCCACCCAGGTTGAAAAACTGTTTTTT	CASSVRTGSATQVEKLFF
TRBV28	TRBJ1-2	NA	NA	TGTGCCAGCAGCTCTCAGGGGATCGATGGCTACACCTTC	CASSSQGIDGYTF
TRBV28	TRBJ1-5	NA	NA	TGTGCCAGCAGTTCATTAGGTACCGGGTCTCTCCGGCCCCAGCATTTT	CASSSLGTGSLRPQHF
TRBV4-3	TRBJ1-1	TRBD1	NA	TGCGCCAGCAGCCAAGAGCTCCGGACAGGCCGTCCGAGGGCTTTCTTT	CASSQELRTGRPRAFF
TRBV19	TRBJ2-5	NA	NA	TGTGCCAGTAGTATAGCCCTACCCGTCGGGGGTGAGACCCAGTACTTC	CASSIALPVGGETQYF
TRBV5-6	TRBJ2-6	TRBD1	NA	TGTGCCAGCAGCCTAGACAGGGTACCTGGGGCCAACGTCCTGACTTTC	CASSLDRVPGANVLTF
TRBV7-9	TRBJ1-1	NA	NA	TGTGCCAGCAGCTTAGCGTTGGGAACAGGGAGCACTGAAGCTTTCTTT	CASSLALGTGSTEAFF
TRBV5-1	TRBJ1-2	NA	NA	TGCGCCAGCAGCCAAGGGTCAGGGGCCAGTTATGGCTACACCTTC	CASSQGSGASYGYTF
TRBV7-9	TRBJ1-2	TRBD1	NA	TGTGCCAACCGGGACAGGAACACCTTC	CANRDRNTF
TRBV27	TRBJ2-5	NA	NA	TGTGCCAGCAGGAAGTACAGGCTCCAAGAGACCCAGTACTTC	CASRKYRLQETQYF
TRBV6-6	TRBJ1-2	NA	once	TGTGCCAGCAGTTACTCTTTCAACTACCCGGGGGGCTACACCTTC	CASSYSFNYPGGYTF
TRBV19	TRBJ2-5	TRBD2	NA	TGTGCCAGTAGTATAGGTCTAGCGGGGGGGCTAGTCCAAGAGACCCAGTACTTC	CASSIGLAGGLVQETQYF
TRBV6-6	TRBJ1-5	NA	few	TGTGCCAGCAGCCCTAGCAGAGATCAGCCCCAGCATTTT	CASSPSRDQPQHF
TRBV7-9	TRBJ1-2	TRBD1	NA	TGTGCCAGCAGCTTACCCGACAGGGGTCCTCTCAACTTC	CASSLPDRGPLNF
TRBV5-1	TRBJ2-1	NA	NA	TGCGCCAGCAGCATGGACAGCTACAATGAGCAGTTCTTC	CASSMDSYNEQFF
TRBV19	TRBJ1-1	NA	once	TGTGCCAGTAGTATCGGGTGGGGCAGCGAGACTGAAGCTTTCTTT	CASSIGWGSETEAFF
TRBV7-8	TRBJ2-2	NA	NA	TGTGCCAGCAGCTTAGAAGGGGCAGGGTTCGACACCGGGGAGCTGTTTTTT	CASSLEGAGFDTGELFF
TRBV7-9	TRBJ2-7	TRBD1	NA	TGTGCCAGCAGCTTAGCGGGACAGGGGAGGATCTACGAGCAGTACTTC	CASSLAGQGRIYEQYF
TRBV4-1	TRBJ1-1	NA	NA	TGCGCCAGCAGCCTACAGTTGAACACTGAAGCTTTCTTT	CASSLQLNTEAFF
TRBV10-3	TRBJ2-6	TRBD2	NA	TGTGCCATCAGCTATCTAGCGGGGGGGCACTCTGGGGCCAACGTCCTGACTTTC	CAISYLAGGHSGANVLTF
TRBV19	TRBJ1-1	TRBD1	NA	TGTGCCAGTAGTCCCATGGACAGGGGGAAAGCTTTCTTT	CASSPMDRGKAFF
TRBV10-2	TRBJ2-1	NA	few	TGCGCCAGCAGTATGCGGGACTTCTCCTACAATGAGCAGTTCTTC	CASSMRDFSYNEQFF
TRBV6-6	TRBJ1-2	NA	NA	TGTGCCAGCAGCTACAGGACAGACCTCTATGGCTACACCTTC	CASSYRTDLYGYTF
TRBV5-1	TRBJ2-3	NA	NA	TGCGCCAGCAGCGATCTAGCAGATACGCAGTATTTT	CASSDLADTQYF
TRBV28	TRBJ1-4	TRBD1	NA	TGTGCCAGCAGTGACACAGGGGGCTATGAAAAACTGTTTTTT	CASSDTGGYEKLFF
TRBV27	TRBJ1-1	TRBD1	NA	TGTGCCAGCACGGGACCAGGACAGGGGAACACTGAAGCTTTCTTT	CASTGPGQGNTEAFF
TRBV19	TRBJ1-3	NA	few	TGTGCCAGTAGTCCCCCAGGGGGAAACACCATATATTTT	CASSPPGGNTIYF
TRBV5-1	TRBJ2-2	NA	NA	TGCGCCAGCAGCTTGAATAACATGAACACCGGGGAGCTGTTTTTT	CASSLNNMNTGELFF
TRBV28	TRBJ2-6	TRBD1	once	TGTGCCAGCAGTTTCTGGGACAGGGGACCTGGGGCCAACGTCCTGACTTTC	CASSFWDRGPGANVLTF
TRBV5-1	TRBJ1-1	TRBD1	NA	TGCGCCAGCAGCTTGATGGGACAGAATGAAGCTTTCTTT	CASSLMGQNEAFF
TRBV6-5	TRBJ1-5	TRBD1	NA	TGTGCCAGCAGTCCGACAGGGTTCAATCAGCCCCAGCATTTT	CASSPTGFNQPQHF
TRBV11-3	TRBJ1-1	TRBD1	NA	TGTGCCAGCAGCTTAAACCGGGACAGGGGCGAGGCGAACCGGGTCTTT	CASSLNRDRGEANRVF